A single sample gave rise to the 28 T cell receptor beta chains below, sequenced in a study of blood T cell repertoires in COVID-19. Method: immunoSEQ multiplex PCR; TCRdb's copy keeps in-frame clones and lacks some. The data hold around 230,000 clones, with around four fifths observed a single time. The sequenced sample was PBMCs or T cells enriched from blood (not recorded which). These receptors all stem from a middle-aged man who had recovered from COVID-19.

The chain has TRBV19 and TRBJ2-2; 7 bases match TRBD2. Losses at the gene ends were 7 bases for V and 5 bases for J; bases not matched to a gene: 10. There are 15 residues in the CDR3. CDR1 LNHDA and CDR2 SQIVND come from the germline V gene (reference sequence). CDR3 protein: CASTPGGSLTGELFF. The CDR3, as DNA: TGTGCCAGTACCCCCGGGGGGAGTTTAACCGGGGAGCTGTTTTTT.

The chain links TRBV19 to TRBJ2-7, with 7 bases matching TRBD1. Germline CDR1 reads LNHDA; CDR2 reads SQIVND (reference sequence). With 3 bases clipped from V and 0 bases from J, the junction kept 8 bases outside the gene matches. This CDR3 is 16 amino acids long. CDR3 in DNA: TGTGCCAGTAGTATTGTGTATGGGACAGCCTCCTACGAGCAGTACTTC. Protein: CASSIVYGTASYEQYF.

The chain uses TRBV29-1 and TRBJ2-5; 16 bases line up with TRBD2. CDR1 is SQVTM, CDR2 ANQGSEA, per germline. The J segment lost 2 bases and the V segment lost 7 bases, leaving 13 bases of the junction unmatched. This CDR3 is built from 18 residues. CDR3 region: CSAAGLAGGLGLQETQYF. In DNA form, the CDR3 reads TGCAGCGCTGCGGGACTAGCGGGAGGGTTGGGGTTACAAGAGACCCAGTACTTC.

This clone was seen more than once but under ten times. This chain uses TRBV9 with TRBJ2-6; D is perhaps TRBD2 (5 bases). The V and J ends lost 4 bases and 2 bases respectively, with 13 bases between them. Looked up from germline, CDR1 is SGDLS and CDR2 is YYNGEE. CDR3 length: 16 residues. DNA for the CDR3: TGTGCCAGCAGCACCCTACGGGGAGCTGGGGCCAACGTCCTGACTTTC. Amino acid sequence: CASSTLRGAGANVLTF.

This clone is medium-sized in the sample. CDR3 sequence (DNA): TGTGCCAGCAGTGAATCCGGGTACAATCAGCCCCAGCATTTT. It is translated as CASSESGYNQPQHF. The chain couples TRBV2 to TRBJ1-5, with no clear D. Germline CDR1 SNHLY, CDR2 FYNNEI. Trimming cost V 2 bases and J 3 bases, with 8 bases left between them. The CDR3 covers 14 residues.

The genes are TRBV30 and TRBJ1-6, with no clear D. Germline lookup yields CDR1 GTSNPN and CDR2 SVGIG (reference sequence). V dropped 4 bases and J dropped 8 bases, with 12 bases sitting between them. The CDR3 length is 13 residues. The CDR3 DNA reads as TGTGCCTGGACCTGGCTTCGGGATTCACCCCTCCACTTT. Protein sequence: CAWTWLRDSPLHF.

The J gene is TRBJ1-1, the V gene TRBV5-1; 7 bases are a match to TRBD1. CDR3 length equals 12 residues. With 4 bases clipped from V and 10 bases from J, the junction kept 7 bases outside the gene matches. CDR1 and CDR2 from the germline V gene are SGHRS and YFSETQ. The DNA of the CDR3 is TGCGCCAGCAGCCCGCAGACAGGGCGAGCTTTCTTT. It is translated as CASSPQTGRAFF.

In DNA form, the CDR3 reads TGTGCCAGCAGCTTAGCCGGGACTAGCGGGAGTCAGGAGACCCAGTACTTC. Translation gives CASSLAGTSGSQETQYF. The chain couples TRBV11-3 to TRBJ2-5; 14 nucleotides match TRBD2. Trimming at V came to 1 base and at J to 5 bases, leaving 6 bases not matched to a gene. This CDR3 has 17 residues. Germline CDR1 reads SGHNT; CDR2 reads YENEEA.

The gene calls are TRBV7-9 and TRBJ1-4, with TRBD1 identical over 7 bases. In germline, CDR1 is SEHNR, CDR2 FQNEAQ (reference sequence). The CDR3 extends over 16 amino acids. The trim removed 4 bases at V and 8 bases at J, leaving 13 bases unmatched. CDR3 sequence reads: CASSSTGDGYREKLFF. CDR3 coding DNA: TGTGCCAGCAGCTCCACAGGGGATGGGTACCGGGAAAAACTGTTTTTT.

This clone was detected a few times. The chain combines TRBV9 with TRBJ2-1; perhaps TRBD2 as D (7 bases). From germline, CDR1 is SGDLS and CDR2 YYNGEE. Trimming shortened V by 6 bases and J by 6 bases, and 19 bases separated the two germline ends. The CDR3 loop spans 15 amino acids. CDR3 region: CASNTRGGAFNEQFF. The CDR3, as DNA: TGTGCCAGCAATACACGAGGGGGGGCCTTCAATGAGCAGTTCTTC.

The chain recombines TRBV3-1 (or the pseudogene TRBV3-2) with TRBJ1-2; D not resolved. This CDR3 region has 13 residues. The germline V and J ends were trimmed by 8 bases and 4 bases, with 14 bases remaining between them. The germline V gene has CDR1 LGHDT and CDR2 YNNKEL (reference sequence). The CDR3: CASGDGRGYGYTF. The CDR3, as DNA: TGTGCCAGCGGTGACGGCCGCGGCTATGGCTACACCTTC.

The CDR3 region is CASSVEGAEYNEQFF. The CDR3 nucleotides read TGTGCCAGCAGCGTAGAAGGAGCGGAATACAATGAGCAGTTCTTC. V is TRBV9 and J is TRBJ2-1; perhaps TRBD2 as D (5 bases). Germline CDR1 is SGDLS and CDR2 is YYNGEE. V was shortened by 0 bases and J by 4 bases, with 11 bases between the two germline ends. The CDR3 is 15 amino acids.

V usage is TRBV12-3 or TRBV12-4 and J usage is TRBJ1-1; the D is unclear. The V and J ends lost 6 bases and 4 bases respectively, with 12 bases between them. The CDR3 has 13 residues. Here the CDR3 reads CASRVAYGTEAFF. In DNA, the CDR3 is TGTGCCAGCAGAGTAGCTTACGGCACTGAAGCTTTCTTT.

This clone has a handful of counts. The J gene is TRBJ2-3, the V gene TRBV5-1; 12 positions match TRBD2. The J segment lost 5 bases and the V segment lost 4 bases, leaving 8 bases of the junction unmatched. Germline V gene sequence: CDR1 SGHRS, CDR2 YFSETQ. The CDR3 spans 16 residues. The CDR3 DNA is TGCGCCAGCAGCCCCCTAGCGGGGGGGCCGGGAGATACGCAGTATTTT. The encoded protein is CASSPLAGGPGDTQYF.

This clone was seen only once. The chain combines TRBV7-9 with TRBJ2-1; the match to TRBD2 covers 9 bases. In germline, CDR1 is SEHNR, CDR2 FQNEAQ (reference sequence). This CDR3 region has 15 residues. The J segment lost 4 bases and the V segment lost 10 bases, leaving 11 bases of the junction unmatched. CDR3: CATPGGGGVYNEQFF. The CDR3, as DNA: TGTGCCACACCCGGCGGCGGGGGGGTTTACAATGAGCAGTTCTTC.

The rearrangement joins TRBV10-3 to TRBJ1-2; TRBD1 matches at 10 bases. The CDR3 has 16 residues. Germline lookup yields CDR1 ENHRY and CDR2 SYGVKD. The V segment lost 2 bases and the J segment 4 bases; nucleotides outside the gene matches: 7. The CDR3 sequence: CAISEPTGQGTYGYTF. CDR3 in DNA: TGTGCCATCAGTGAGCCTACGGGACAGGGGACCTATGGCTACACCTTC.

The rearrangement uses TRBV5-1 and TRBJ2-3; weak D call: TRBD1 (5 bases). The V end lost 4 bases, the J end lost 6 bases, and 15 bases lay between the germline ends. The CDR3 is 14 residues long. Germline-derived CDR1 and CDR2 are SGHRS and YFSETQ. CDR3 sequence: CASSLLGPSDTQYF. CDR3 bases: TGCGCCAGCAGCCTTCTGGGGCCTTCGGATACGCAGTATTTT.

J is TRBJ1-1 and V is TRBV5-1; no reliable D call. This CDR3 is 15 amino acids long. Germline-derived CDR1 and CDR2 are SGHRS and YFSETQ. The V end was cut by 2 bases, the J end by 2 bases, with 13 bases between. The CDR3 reads CASSFHAGDNTEAFF. CDR3 sequence (DNA): TGCGCCAGCAGCTTCCACGCCGGGGATAACACTGAAGCTTTCTTT.

This clone was recorded only once. The CDR3 here is CASSPPGQGAKGYTF. For the CDR3, the DNA is TGTGCCAGCAGCCCCCCTGGACAGGGGGCAAAGGGCTACACCTTC. The rearrangement links TRBV3-1 (or the pseudogene TRBV3-2) to TRBJ1-2; 11 bases align to TRBD1. The germline CDR1 and CDR2 sequences are LGHDT and YNNKEL (reference sequence). With V trimmed by 4 bases and J by 8 bases, 9 bases remained unmatched. There are 15 residues in the CDR3.

The V gene is TRBV25-1, the J gene TRBJ1-2; TRBD1 aligns across 8 bases. CDR1 MGHDK and CDR2 SYGVNS come from the germline V gene. Germline trimming cut 2 bases from V and 4 bases from J; bases unmatched to any gene: 12. CDR3 length equals 17 residues. CDR3 sequence: CASSEGTDSDRVYGYTF. The CDR3 nucleotides are TGTGCCAGCAGTGAAGGGACCGACTCGGACAGGGTCTATGGCTACACCTTC.

In this sample, this clone turned up once. This chain joins TRBV5-6 and TRBJ1-2, with TRBD1 matching 8 bases. The CDR3 is 13 amino acids. V dropped 4 bases and J dropped 8; count of bases not matched to a gene: 7. Germline lookup yields CDR1 SGHDT and CDR2 YYEEEE. As DNA, the CDR3 is TGTGCCAGCAGCACGGGACAGGAGATGGGCTACACCTTC. It codes for CASSTGQEMGYTF.

The J gene is TRBJ1-1, the V gene TRBV5-6; TRBD1 matches 7 bases. The CDR3 loop spans 13 amino acids. In germline, CDR1 is SGHDT, CDR2 YYEEEE. J was trimmed by 5 bases and V by 4 bases; bases with no gene match: 5. CDR3 DNA sequence: TGTGCCAGCAGCCAGGGGGTGGGAACTGAAGCTTTCTTT. The encoded protein is CASSQGVGTEAFF. Combining the CDR3 with reference TRBV5-6 and TRBJ1-1 gives the whole variable domain DAGVTQSPTHLIKTRGQQVTLRCSPKSGHDTVSWYQQALGQGPQFIFQYYEEEERQRGNFPDRFSGHQFPNYSSELNVNALLLGDSALYLCASSQGVGTEAFFGQGTRLTVV.

This rearrangement joins TRBV28 to TRBJ1-5; no firm D call. Looked up from germline, CDR1 is MDHEN and CDR2 is SYDVKM. The CDR3 extends over 11 amino acids. Trimming pared 11 bases from V and 3 bases from J, leaving 8 bases between. The CDR3 reads CAATTNQPQHF. CDR3 DNA: TGTGCCGCCACAACCAATCAGCCCCAGCATTTT. The whole variable domain, filled in from reference TRBV28 and TRBJ1-5, reads DVKVTQSSRYLVKRTGEKVFLECVQDMDHENMFWYRQDPGLGLRLIYFSYDVKMKEKGDIPEGYSVSREKKERFSLILESASTNQTSMYLCAATTNQPQHFGDGTRLSIL.

The chain recombines TRBV18 with TRBJ2-3, with D perhaps TRBD1 (6 bases). Germline V CDR1 and CDR2: KGHSH, LQKENI. Trimming took 3 bases from V and 2 from J, leaving 15 bases between them. The CDR3 is 16 residues long. The CDR3 is CASSPNQGTSTDTQYF. As DNA, the CDR3 is TGTGCCAGCTCACCGAACCAAGGGACATCCACAGATACGCAGTATTTT.

This clone was counted only a few times. This chain joins TRBV5-1 and TRBJ2-1; maybe TRBD2 (6 bases). V lost 4 bases and J 8 bases, leaving 10 bases between the germline ends. The CDR3 runs 12 residues. CDR1 is SGHRS, CDR2 YFSETQ, per germline. The CDR3 region is CASSTPSDEQFF. As DNA, the CDR3 is TGCGCCAGCAGCACTCCTAGCGATGAGCAGTTCTTC.

The gene calls are TRBV5-6 and TRBJ2-7; D is ambiguous. The germline V gene has CDR1 SGHDT and CDR2 YYEEEE. The CDR3 contains 16 residues. Deletions cut 4 bases from V and 3 bases from J, with 20 bases between. CDR3 region: CASSRFGTRLIYEQYF. The DNA of the CDR3 is TGTGCCAGCAGCCGTTTTGGTACGAGGCTGATCTACGAGCAGTACTTC. Complete variable domain (other parts from reference TRBV5-6 and TRBJ2-7): DAGVTQSPTHLIKTRGQQVTLRCSPKSGHDTVSWYQQALGQGPQFIFQYYEEEERQRGNFPDRFSGHQFPNYSSELNVNALLLGDSALYLCASSRFGTRLIYEQYFGPGTRLTVT.

The gene calls are TRBV19 and TRBJ2-1; 8 nucleotides line up with TRBD2. After removal of 1 base from V and 2 bases from J, the junction contained 1 base not matched to a gene. The germline gives CDR1 LNHDA, CDR2 SQIVND (reference sequence). The CDR3 is made up of 15 amino acids. This chain's CDR3 is CASSIGGRPYNEQFF. DNA of the CDR3: TGTGCCAGTAGTATAGGCGGGAGGCCCTACAATGAGCAGTTCTTC.

The chain carries TRBV3-1 (or the pseudogene TRBV3-2) and TRBJ2-1; possibly TRBD2 for D (6 bases). V was trimmed by 4 bases and J by 4 bases, leaving 17 bases between them. The CDR3 runs 16 residues. Germline CDR1 is LGHDT and CDR2 is YNNKEL (reference sequence). Written as DNA, the CDR3 is TGTGCCAGCAGCCCATCCTGGGGCGGGACGTACAATGAGCAGTTCTTC. The encoded protein is CASSPSWGGTYNEQFF.